This T cell receptor beta chain was profiled in a study of tumor-infiltrating lymphocytes in primary liver carcinoma (TCRdb year 2017). As for the study more broadly: Between November 2015 and 2016, about five patients in China with histopathologically diagnosed primary liver carcinoma had their tumors surgically resected. Of the five patients (three men and two women, aged 30 to 69 years), four had hepatocellular carcinoma and one had combined HCC and intrahepatic cholangiocarcinoma. The five patients had tumors of stage T1-T3 N0M0, with maximum diameters ranging from roughly 4.2 to 10 cm. Each sample produced roughly 3.5 to 7.13 million productive TCRbeta reads, and read depth showed no significant difference between tissue types. For each liver tumor, the study sampled five regions along with adjacent normal tissue and blood, and applied TCRbeta repertoire sequencing, expression microarrays and whole-exome sequencing. TCRbeta repertoire sequencing covered roughly 35 specimens from 5 patients: 25 or so tumor regions, 5 adjacent noncancerous liver tissues and 5 peripheral blood samples. Reproducibility between technical replicate repertoires was high, with correlation coefficients above 0.98 and mean shared-clone rates approximately 0.88.

RNA from unsorted whole blood was extracted with TRIzol reagent, and germline DNA was obtained with the DNeasy Blood & Tissue kit. Patients had chronic HBV infection and were treatment-naive at sampling. About 3.6 milliliters of peripheral blood were collected into K2EDTA tubes before surgery. What the research found in general, with its limitations: Because sequencing covered only the TCR beta chain and unpaired alpha chains were not captured, true repertoire diversity is likely underestimated. Only five patients were included in the study, and the authors note that the findings should be validated in a larger study. A significantly larger repertoire fraction was made up by the top 250 clones in tumors than in blood (p = 0.039). Since the samples were bulk and unsorted, there was no way to compare CD4+ and CD8+ T cell repertoires. Repertoire overlap was found to be higher between tumor regions (mean roughly 36%) than between tumor-adjacent (about 17%) or tumor-blood (around 14%) pairs, consistent with antigen-driven expansion.

CDR1 and CDR2 were assigned from the germline V gene as MGHRA and YSYEKL. Its CDR3 holds 14 amino acids, cysteine through phenylalanine. Only the CDR3 part of the read is kept: 42 bases, read in frame from the first base. V was cut back by 7 bases and J by 5 bases, leaving a gap of 17 bases between them. This clonotype was observed at least ten times. Its recognized antigen is unknown. Base qualities are missing; no much larger clone stands one base away. Starting from roughly 540 ng total RNA, TCRbeta-specific cDNA was produced by reverse transcription with a constant-region primer and ProtoScript II reverse transcriptase. Construction of the TCRbeta libraries relied on three nested rounds of multiplex PCR, following a slightly modified ARM-PCR procedure. The first two PCR rounds used multiplex TRBV1-TRBV30 forward primers with a Cbeta reverse primer, each for approximately 11 cycles. Sample barcodes and Illumina adapters were added in a final 25-cycle PCR with Deep VentR polymerase. Before sequencing, amplicons between 200 and 500 bp were purified from gel using a QIAquick gel extraction kit. An Illumina HiSeq 2500 was used to sequence the TCRbeta amplicons with 250-bp paired-end reads. The study's own analysis went as follows. Reads were quality-trimmed with Trimmomatic v0.33, and paired reads were merged with FLASH v1.2.11 to recover full CDR3 sequences. V, D and J germline segments were assigned to the rearranged TCRbeta sequences by MiGEC v1.2.1b. VDJtools v1.0.0 computed clonotype statistics and Shannon-Wiener diversity indices. Except for diversity analysis, only the 250 most abundant clonotypes of each sample were used in subsequent analyses to reduce sampling bias. TCRdb ran its own pipeline on the public reads, namely fastp trimming at Q25 and MiXCR clone calling, and kept in-frame beta chains. Rows are combined by CDR3 protein, so each entry shows the most common genes and DNA. The V and J calls and clone size are TCRdb's, not the authors'. This sample is represented by about 210,000 distinct CDR3 sequences; about 61% of them were singletons. The top ten clones comprise roughly 7% of the sample.

The receptor comes from a woman aged 55-70 years with primary liver carcinoma and hepatitis B virus infection. The sequenced material came from peripheral blood. The chain is encoded by TRBV4-1 joined to TRBJ1-1; D gene: possibly TRBD1, on 6 matching bases. The DNA reads TGCGCCAGCAAGGATAGGGGGGTAAGGACTGAAGCTTTCTTT. Its translation is CASKDRGVRTEAFF.